This T cell receptor beta chain was captured by sequencing in a study of T-cell memory formation after mild COVID-19. Remarks on this clonotype: The antigen remains unidentified.

The CDR3 runs to 15 residues. V lost 0 bases, J lost 6 bases, and 15 bases lay in between. Looked up from germline, CDR1 is SGHRS and CDR2 is YFSETQ. Study conclusions and caveats: Specificity for SARS-CoV-2 was not confirmed among the second-wave clones peaking on day 37. Clones that contracted from day 15 to 85 had balanced CD4/CD8; later expanders were CD4+ biased.

TCR alpha and TCR beta cDNA libraries carrying sample barcodes and UMIs were produced by 5'RACE using constant-segment primers. One entry per CDR3 protein, called by TCRdb with MiXCR from the 5' RACE reads. This table holds 410,000 or so distinct CDR3 sequences, 20% to 25% found once. The chain recombines TRBV5-1 with TRBJ1-2; a weak D match, TRBD1 (6 bases). Material for sequencing was PBMCs or a T cell subset sorted from them (not recorded which). The receptor was derived from an adult woman who had mild COVID-19 (a few samples of this study predate the infection). Cell type and time point are not known. CDR3 DNA sequence: TGCGCCAGCAGCTTGGACTTGGGGACAAGAAATGGCTACACCTTC. Its protein is CASSLDLGTRNGYTF.